The entry below describes one TCR beta chain. Its specificity is not known. Generated by immunoSEQ multiplex PCR, the TCRdb table keeps only in-frame clones and is missing some. The table has 55,000 to 80,000 clones, 90% to 95% seen once. This specimen comes from a study of graft-versus-host responses after intestinal transplantation. Across the whole study: Once they had received anti-thymocyte globulin induction, all recipients took tacrolimus and steroids for approximately 3 years.

Germline CDR1 reads SGHRS; CDR2 reads YFSETQ. CDR3 size: 15 residues. V dropped 4 bases and J dropped 3; count of bases not matched to a gene: 7. V is TRBV5-1 and J is TRBJ2-1; 7 bases match TRBD1. The source is a human donor who was the organ donor for an intestinal transplant. The specimen comprised unstimulated CD8+ T cells sorted from spleen or lymph node cells, sampled before transplant. CDR3: CASSPTGVLYNEQFF. CDR3 nucleotides: TGCGCCAGCAGCCCTACAGGGGTTCTCTACAATGAGCAGTTCTTC.